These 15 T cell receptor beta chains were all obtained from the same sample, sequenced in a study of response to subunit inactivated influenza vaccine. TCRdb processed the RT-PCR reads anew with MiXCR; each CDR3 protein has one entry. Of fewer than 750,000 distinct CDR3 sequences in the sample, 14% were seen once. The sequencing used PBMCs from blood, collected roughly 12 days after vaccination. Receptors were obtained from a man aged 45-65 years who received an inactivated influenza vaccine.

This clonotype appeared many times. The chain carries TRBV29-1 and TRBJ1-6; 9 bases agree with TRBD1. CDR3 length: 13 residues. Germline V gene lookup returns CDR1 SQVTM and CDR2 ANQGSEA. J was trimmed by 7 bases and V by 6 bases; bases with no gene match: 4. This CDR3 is CSVGQGPNSPLHF. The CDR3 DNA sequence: TGCAGCGTGGGACAGGGCCCAAATTCACCCCTCCACTTT.

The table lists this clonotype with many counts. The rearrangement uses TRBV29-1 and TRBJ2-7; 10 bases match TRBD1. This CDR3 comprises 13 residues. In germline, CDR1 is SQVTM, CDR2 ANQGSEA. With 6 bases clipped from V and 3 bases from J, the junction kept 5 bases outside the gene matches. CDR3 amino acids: CSVAGTGDYEQYF. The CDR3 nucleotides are TGCAGCGTCGCCGGGACAGGGGACTACGAGCAGTACTTC.

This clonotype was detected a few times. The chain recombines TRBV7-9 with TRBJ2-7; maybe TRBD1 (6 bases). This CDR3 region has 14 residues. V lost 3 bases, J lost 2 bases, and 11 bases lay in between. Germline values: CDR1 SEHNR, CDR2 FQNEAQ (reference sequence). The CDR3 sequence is CASSLDSIPYEQYF. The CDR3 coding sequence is TGTGCCAGCAGCTTGGACAGTATCCCCTACGAGCAGTACTTC.

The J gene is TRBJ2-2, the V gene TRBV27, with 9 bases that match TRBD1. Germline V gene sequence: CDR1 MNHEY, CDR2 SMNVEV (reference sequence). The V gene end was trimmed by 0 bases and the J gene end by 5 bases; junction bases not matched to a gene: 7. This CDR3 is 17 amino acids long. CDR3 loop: CASSLSLGQGRTGELFF. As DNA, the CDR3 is TGTGCCAGCAGTTTATCTCTCGGACAGGGGAGGACCGGGGAGCTGTTTTTT.

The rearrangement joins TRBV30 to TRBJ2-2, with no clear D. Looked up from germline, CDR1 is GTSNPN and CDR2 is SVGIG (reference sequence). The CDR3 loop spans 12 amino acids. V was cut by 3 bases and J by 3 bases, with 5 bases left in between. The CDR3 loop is CAWSPYTGELFF. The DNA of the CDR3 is TGTGCCTGGAGCCCCTACACCGGGGAGCTGTTTTTT.

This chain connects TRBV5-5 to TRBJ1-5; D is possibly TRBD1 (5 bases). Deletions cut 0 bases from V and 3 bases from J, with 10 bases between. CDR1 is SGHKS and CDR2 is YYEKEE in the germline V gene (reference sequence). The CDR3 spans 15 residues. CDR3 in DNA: TGTGCCAGCAGCTTGGGACAGAGCCCCAATCAGCCCCAGCATTTT. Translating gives CASSLGQSPNQPQHF.

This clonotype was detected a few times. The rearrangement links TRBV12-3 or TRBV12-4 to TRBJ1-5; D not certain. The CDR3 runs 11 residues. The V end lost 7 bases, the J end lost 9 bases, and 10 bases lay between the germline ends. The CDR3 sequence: CASKAMGPQHF. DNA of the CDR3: TGTGCCAGCAAAGCCATGGGGCCCCAGCATTTT.

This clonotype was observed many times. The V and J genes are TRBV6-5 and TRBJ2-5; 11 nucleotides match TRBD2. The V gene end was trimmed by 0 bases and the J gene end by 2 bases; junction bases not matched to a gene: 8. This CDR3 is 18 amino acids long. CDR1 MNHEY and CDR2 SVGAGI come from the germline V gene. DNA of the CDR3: TGTGCCAGCAGTTACTCGGGGGGACTAGCGGACTCACAAGAGACCCAGTACTTC. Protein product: CASSYSGGLADSQETQYF.

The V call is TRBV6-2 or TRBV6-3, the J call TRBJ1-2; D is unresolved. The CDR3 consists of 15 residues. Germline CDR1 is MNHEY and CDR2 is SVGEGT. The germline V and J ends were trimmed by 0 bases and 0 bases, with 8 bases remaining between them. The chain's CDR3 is CASSYSARTNYGYTF. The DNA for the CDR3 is TGTGCCAGCAGTTACTCGGCCAGGACTAACTATGGCTACACCTTC.

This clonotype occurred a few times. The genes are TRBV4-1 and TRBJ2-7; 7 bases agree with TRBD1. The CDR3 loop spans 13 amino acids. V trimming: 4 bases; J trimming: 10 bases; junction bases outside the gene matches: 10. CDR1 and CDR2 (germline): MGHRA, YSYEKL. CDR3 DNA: TGCGCCAGCAGCCCCCTTATAGGGGGCTCCCAGTACTTC. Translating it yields CASSPLIGGSQYF.

The CDR3 loop reads CASSFGAGVINQPQHF. For the CDR3, the DNA is TGTGCCAGCAGTTTCGGGGCAGGGGTAATCAATCAGCCCCAGCATTTT. This chain connects TRBV28 to TRBJ1-5; possible D gene TRBD1, 6 bases. Looked up from germline, CDR1 is MDHEN and CDR2 is SYDVKM. The V and J ends lost 3 bases and 3 bases respectively, with 15 bases between them. CDR3 length: 16 residues.

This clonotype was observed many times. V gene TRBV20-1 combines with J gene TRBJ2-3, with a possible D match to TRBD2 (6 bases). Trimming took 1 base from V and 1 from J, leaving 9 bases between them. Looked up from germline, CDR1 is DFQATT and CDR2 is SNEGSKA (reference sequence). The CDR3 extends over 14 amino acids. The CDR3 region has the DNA TGCAGTGCTAGAGTTAGCGGTCGCACAGATACGCAGTATTTT. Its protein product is CSARVSGRTDTQYF.

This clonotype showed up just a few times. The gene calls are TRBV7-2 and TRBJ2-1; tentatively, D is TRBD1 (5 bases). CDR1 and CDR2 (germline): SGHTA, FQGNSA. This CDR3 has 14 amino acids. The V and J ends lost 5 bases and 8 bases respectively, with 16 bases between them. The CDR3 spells CASSLLPGWDEQFF. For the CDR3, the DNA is TGTGCCAGCAGCCTACTCCCAGGGTGGGATGAGCAGTTCTTC.

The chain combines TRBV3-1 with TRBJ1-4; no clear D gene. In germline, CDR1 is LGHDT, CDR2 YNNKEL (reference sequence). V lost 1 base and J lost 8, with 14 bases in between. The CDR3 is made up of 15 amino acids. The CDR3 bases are TGTGCCAGCAGCCAAGTACAGTCTGGGATGGAAAAACTGTTTTTT. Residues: CASSQVQSGMEKLFF.

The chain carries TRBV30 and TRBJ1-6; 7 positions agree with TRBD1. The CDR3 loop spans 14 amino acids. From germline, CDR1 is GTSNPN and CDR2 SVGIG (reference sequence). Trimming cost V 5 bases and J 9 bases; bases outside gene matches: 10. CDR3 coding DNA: TGTGCCTGGCGCGGGGGGACAGAGATTTCACCCCTCCACTTT. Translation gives CAWRGGTEISPLHF.